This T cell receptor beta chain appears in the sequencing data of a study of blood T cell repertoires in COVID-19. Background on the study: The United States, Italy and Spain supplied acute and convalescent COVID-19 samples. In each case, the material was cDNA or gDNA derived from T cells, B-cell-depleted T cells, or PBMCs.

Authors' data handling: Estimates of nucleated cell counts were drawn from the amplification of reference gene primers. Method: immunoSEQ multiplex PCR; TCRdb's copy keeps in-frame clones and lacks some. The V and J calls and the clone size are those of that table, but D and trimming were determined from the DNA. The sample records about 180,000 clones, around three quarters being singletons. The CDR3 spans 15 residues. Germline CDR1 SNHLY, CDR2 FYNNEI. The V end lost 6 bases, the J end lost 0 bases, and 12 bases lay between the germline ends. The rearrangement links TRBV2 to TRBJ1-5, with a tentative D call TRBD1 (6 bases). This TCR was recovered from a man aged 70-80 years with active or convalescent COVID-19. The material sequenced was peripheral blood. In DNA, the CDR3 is TGTGCCAGCAGGCAGGACAGTCATAGCAATCAGCCCCAGCATTTT. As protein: CASRQDSHSNQPQHF.